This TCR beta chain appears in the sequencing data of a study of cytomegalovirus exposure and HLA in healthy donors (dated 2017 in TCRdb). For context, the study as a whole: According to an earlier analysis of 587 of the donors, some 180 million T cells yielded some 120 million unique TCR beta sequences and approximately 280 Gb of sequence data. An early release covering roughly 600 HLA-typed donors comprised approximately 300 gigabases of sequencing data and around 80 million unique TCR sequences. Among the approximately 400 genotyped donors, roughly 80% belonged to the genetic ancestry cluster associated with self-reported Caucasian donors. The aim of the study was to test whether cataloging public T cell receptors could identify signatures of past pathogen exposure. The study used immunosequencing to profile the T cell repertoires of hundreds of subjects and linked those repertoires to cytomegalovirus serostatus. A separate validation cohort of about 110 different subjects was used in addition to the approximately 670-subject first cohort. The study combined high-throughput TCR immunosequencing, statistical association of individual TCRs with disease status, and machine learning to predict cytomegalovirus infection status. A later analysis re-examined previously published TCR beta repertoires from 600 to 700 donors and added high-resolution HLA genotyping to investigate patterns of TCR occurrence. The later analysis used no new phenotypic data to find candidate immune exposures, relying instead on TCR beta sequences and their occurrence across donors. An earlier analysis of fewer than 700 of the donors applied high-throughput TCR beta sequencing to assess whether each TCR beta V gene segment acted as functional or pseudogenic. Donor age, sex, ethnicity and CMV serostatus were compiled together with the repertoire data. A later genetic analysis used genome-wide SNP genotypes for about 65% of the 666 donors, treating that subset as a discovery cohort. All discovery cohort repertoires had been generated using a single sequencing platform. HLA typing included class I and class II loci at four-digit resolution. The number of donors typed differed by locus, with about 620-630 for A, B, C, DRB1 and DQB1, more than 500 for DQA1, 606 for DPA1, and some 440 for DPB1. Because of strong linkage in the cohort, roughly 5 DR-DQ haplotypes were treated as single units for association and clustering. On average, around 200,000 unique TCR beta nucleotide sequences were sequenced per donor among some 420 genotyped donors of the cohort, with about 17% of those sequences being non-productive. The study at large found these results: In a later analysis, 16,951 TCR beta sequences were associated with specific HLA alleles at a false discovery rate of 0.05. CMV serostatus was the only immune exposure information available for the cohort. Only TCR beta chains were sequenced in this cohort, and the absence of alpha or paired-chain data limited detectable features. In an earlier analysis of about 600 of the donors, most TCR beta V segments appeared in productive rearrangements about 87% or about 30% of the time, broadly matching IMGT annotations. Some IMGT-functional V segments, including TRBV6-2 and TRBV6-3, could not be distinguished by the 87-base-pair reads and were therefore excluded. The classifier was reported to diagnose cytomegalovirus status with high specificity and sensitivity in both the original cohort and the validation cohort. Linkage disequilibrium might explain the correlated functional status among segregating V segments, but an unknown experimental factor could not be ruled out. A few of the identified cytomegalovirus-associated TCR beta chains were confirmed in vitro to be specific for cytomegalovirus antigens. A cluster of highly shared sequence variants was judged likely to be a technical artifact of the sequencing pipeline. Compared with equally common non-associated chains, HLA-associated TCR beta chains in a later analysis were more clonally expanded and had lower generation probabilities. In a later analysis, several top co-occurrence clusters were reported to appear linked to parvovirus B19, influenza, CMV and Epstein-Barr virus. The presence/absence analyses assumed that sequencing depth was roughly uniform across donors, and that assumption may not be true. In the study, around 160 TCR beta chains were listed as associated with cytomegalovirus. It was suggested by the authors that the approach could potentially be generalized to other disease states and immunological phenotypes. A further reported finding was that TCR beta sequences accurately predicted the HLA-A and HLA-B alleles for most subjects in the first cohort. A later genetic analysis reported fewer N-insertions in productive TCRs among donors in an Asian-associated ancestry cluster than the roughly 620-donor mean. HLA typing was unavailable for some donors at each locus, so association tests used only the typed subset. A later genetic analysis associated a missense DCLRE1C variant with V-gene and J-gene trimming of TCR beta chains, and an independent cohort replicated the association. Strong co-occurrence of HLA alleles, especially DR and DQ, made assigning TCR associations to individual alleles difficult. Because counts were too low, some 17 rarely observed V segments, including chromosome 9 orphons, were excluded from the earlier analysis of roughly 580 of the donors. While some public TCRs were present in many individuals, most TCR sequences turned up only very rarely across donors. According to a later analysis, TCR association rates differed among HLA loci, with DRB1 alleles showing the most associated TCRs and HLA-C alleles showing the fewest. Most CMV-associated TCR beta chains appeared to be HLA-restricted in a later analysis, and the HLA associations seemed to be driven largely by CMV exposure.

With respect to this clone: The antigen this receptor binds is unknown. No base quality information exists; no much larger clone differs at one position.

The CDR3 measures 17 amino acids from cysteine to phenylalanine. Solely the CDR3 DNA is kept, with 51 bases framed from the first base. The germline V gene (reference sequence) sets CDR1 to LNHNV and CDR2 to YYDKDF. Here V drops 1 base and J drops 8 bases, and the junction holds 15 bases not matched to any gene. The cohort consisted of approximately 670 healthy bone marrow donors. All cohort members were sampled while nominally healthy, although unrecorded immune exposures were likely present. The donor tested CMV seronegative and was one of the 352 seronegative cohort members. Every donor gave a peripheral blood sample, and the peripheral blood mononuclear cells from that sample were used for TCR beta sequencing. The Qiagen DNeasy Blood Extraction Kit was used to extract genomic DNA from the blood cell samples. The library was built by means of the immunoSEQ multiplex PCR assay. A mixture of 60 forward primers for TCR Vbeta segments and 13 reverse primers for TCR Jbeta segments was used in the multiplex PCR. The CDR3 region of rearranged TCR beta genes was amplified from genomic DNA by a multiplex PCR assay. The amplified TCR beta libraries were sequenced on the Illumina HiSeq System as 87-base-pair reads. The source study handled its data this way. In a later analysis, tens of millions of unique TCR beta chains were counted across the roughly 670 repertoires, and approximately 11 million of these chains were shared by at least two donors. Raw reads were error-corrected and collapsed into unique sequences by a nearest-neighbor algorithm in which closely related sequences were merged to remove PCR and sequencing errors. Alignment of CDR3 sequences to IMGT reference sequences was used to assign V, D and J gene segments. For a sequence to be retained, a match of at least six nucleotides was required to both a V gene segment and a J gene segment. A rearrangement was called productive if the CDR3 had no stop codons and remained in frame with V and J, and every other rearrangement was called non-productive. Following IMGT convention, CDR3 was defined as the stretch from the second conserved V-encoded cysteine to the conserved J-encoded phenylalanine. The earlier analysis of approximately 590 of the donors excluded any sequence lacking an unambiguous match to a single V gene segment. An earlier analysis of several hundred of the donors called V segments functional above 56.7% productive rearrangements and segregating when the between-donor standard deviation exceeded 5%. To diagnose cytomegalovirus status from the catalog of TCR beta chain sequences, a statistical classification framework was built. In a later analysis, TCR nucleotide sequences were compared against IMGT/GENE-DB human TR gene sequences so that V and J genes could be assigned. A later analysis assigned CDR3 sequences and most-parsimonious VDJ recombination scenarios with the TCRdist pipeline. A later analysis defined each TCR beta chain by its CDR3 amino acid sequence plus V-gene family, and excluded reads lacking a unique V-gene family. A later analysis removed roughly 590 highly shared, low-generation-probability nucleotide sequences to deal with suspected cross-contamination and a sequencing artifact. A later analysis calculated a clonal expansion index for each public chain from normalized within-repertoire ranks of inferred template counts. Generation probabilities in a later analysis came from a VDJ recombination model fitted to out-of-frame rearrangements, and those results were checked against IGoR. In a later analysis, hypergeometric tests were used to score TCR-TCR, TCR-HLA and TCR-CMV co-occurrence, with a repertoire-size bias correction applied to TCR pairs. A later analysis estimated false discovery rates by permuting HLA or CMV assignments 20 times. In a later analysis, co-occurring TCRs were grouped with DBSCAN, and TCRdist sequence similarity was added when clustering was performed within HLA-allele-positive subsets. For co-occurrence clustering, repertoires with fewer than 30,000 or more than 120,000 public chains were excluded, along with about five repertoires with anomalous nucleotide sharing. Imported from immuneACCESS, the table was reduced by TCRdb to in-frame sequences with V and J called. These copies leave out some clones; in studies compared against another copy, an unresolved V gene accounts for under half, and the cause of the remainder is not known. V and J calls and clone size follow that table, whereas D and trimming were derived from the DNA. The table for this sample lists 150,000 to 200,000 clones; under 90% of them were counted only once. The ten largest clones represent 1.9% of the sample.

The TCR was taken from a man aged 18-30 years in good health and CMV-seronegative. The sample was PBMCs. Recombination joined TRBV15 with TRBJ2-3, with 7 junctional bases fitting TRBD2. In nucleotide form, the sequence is TGTGCCACCAGCAGAGGGGAGGGCGGCTACGCGCGGGGTACGCAGTATTTT. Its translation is CATSRGEGGYARGTQYF.